The text below deals with one T cell receptor (beta chain). The antigen is undetermined. The CDR3 extends over 18 amino acids. Germline CDR1 MDHEN, CDR2 SYDVKM. The trim removed 1 base at V and 0 bases at J, leaving 9 bases unmatched. It was with random hexamers that roughly 0.45 to 1 ug RNA was reverse transcribed. MiXCR was run by TCRdb on the immunoSEQ multiplex PCR reads, yielding one entry per CDR3 protein. The sample consists of 70,000 to 100,000 distinct CDR3 sequences, 95% to 96% of them appearing once. This specimen comes from a study of CD8 T cells in Susac syndrome. General study results and limits: The peak of CD8+ clonal expansion in Susac was seen in TEMRA cells and active patients. The number of Susac-specific public clones found was roughly 16 in total CD8+ repertoires and four to six in CD8+ TEMRA repertoires.

The source is a human donor with Susac syndrome. Specimen: CD8+ T cells from PBMCs. V gene TRBV28 combines with J gene TRBJ2-7; 10 nucleotides match TRBD1. CDR3 loop: CASSLYGQGVLSSYEQYF. The CDR3 bases are TGTGCCAGCAGTTTATATGGACAGGGGGTACTAAGCTCCTACGAGCAGTACTTC. Supplemented by reference TRBV28 and TRBJ2-7, the full variable domain reads DVKVTQSSRYLVKRTGEKVFLECVQDMDHENMFWYRQDPGLGLRLIYFSYDVKMKEKGDIPEGYSVSREKKERFSLILESASTNQTSMYLCASSLYGQGVLSSYEQYFGPGTRLTVT.